This TCR beta chain originates from a study of T cells in Graves' hyperthyroidism and ophthalmopathy. Authors of the study amplified TCR beta CDR3 regions from RNA transcripts. During a first-round RT-PCR of the TCR CDR3, the HTBI primer set was used. TCRdb called the multiplex PCR reads again in MiXCR, with one record for every CDR3 protein. In the table there are roughly 510,000 distinct CDR3 sequences, roughly 20% of which are singletons. This clonotype has a handful of counts. The germline V and J ends were trimmed by 3 bases and 8 bases, with 31 bases remaining between them. Looked up from germline, CDR1 is KGHSH and CDR2 is LQKENI. The CDR3 covers 19 residues.

The rearrangement joins TRBV18 to TRBJ1-2, with D possibly TRBD1 on 6 matching bases. This TCR was sampled from a man between 18 and 29 years old with Graves' hyperthyroidism. Sequenced input: blood. Written as DNA, the CDR3 is TGTGCCAGCTCACCTCTGCCGCATGCCCCGAGGGCACAGGGCGACGGCTACACCTTC. Its translation: CASSPLPHAPRAQGDGYTF. Filled out from reference TRBV18 and TRBJ1-2, the complete variable domain reads NAGVMQNPRHLVRRRGQEARLRCSPMKGHSHVYWYRQLPEEGLKFMVYLQKENIIDESGMPKERFSAEFPKEGPSILRIQQVVRGDSAAYFCASSPLPHAPRAQGDGYTFGSGTRLTVV.